This entry concerns a single T cell receptor (beta chain). Its antigen is undetermined. Profiled with immunoSEQ multiplex PCR; TCRdb holds only in-frame clones, not every one. This repertoire shows 2 million to 2.5 million clones, over 85% found once; its top ten account for about 0.38%. The data are from a study of shared clonotypes between healthy human individuals. The CDR3 sequence is 14 residues long. CDR1 and CDR2 (germline): LGHNA, YNFKEQ. V was trimmed by 1 base and J by 2 bases, leaving 7 bases between them. Notes on the study in general: At large depth, rarefaction still showed sorted-subset sequencing to be incomplete.

The sequenced sample was naive CD4+ T cells from PBMCs. The subset denotes: CD45RA+ positively selected. This TCR came from a young man in good health. Some clones in this sample may be carry-over from other donors' samples. The chain carries TRBV4-2 and TRBJ2-3; no firm D call. CDR3 nucleotide sequence: TGTGCCAGCAGCCAAGGACACGACACAGATACGCAGTATTTT. Translating it yields CASSQGHDTDTQYF.